Each of the 13 T cell receptor beta chains below was sequenced from the same sample in a study of T-cell reconstitution after alpha-beta-depleted transplantation in children. Unique molecular identifiers tagged the TCRbeta library. TCRdb processed the PCR reads anew with MiXCR; each CDR3 protein has one entry. Of some 340,000 distinct CDR3 sequences listed, 10% are singletons. Sequencing used PBMCs from the stem cell graft donor, obtained from the stem cell graft. The receptors derive from a human donor who donated a stem cell graft to a child with acute lymphoblastic leukemia.

This clonotype was seen more than once but under ten times. The V gene is TRBV27, the J gene TRBJ1-1; D is undetermined. The CDR3 extends over 13 amino acids. Trimming removed 7 bases from V and 1 base from J, with 10 bases in between. The V gene's germline CDR1 is MNHEY and CDR2 SMNVEV (reference sequence). CDR3 protein: CASMWRTNTEAFF. The CDR3 DNA is TGTGCCAGCATGTGGAGAACGAACACTGAAGCTTTCTTT.

The rearrangement joins TRBV10-2 to TRBJ2-2; TRBD1 agrees at 10 bases. This CDR3 region has 17 residues. Germline-derived CDR1 and CDR2 are WSHSY and SAAADI. V shed 5 bases, J shed 2 bases, and the junction held 8 bases outside the gene matches. The CDR3 sequence is CASSPRTGGANTGELFF. The CDR3 DNA sequence: TGCGCCAGCAGTCCCCGGACAGGGGGTGCAAACACCGGGGAGCTGTTTTTT.

This sequence joins TRBV30 and TRBJ1-1; D ambiguous. Germline CDR1 GTSNPN, CDR2 SVGIG (reference sequence). The length of the CDR3 is 14 residues. V shed 3 bases and J shed 2 bases, with 13 bases lying between them. CDR3 protein: CAWSPAGRNTEAFF. The CDR3 DNA sequence: TGTGCCTGGAGCCCCGCCGGGCGTAACACTGAAGCTTTCTTT.

The CDR3 sequence is CASSLGTDTYYEQYF. In DNA form, the CDR3 reads TGTGCCAGCAGCTTAGGGACGGATACTTACTACGAGCAGTACTTC. The chain employs TRBV7-8 and TRBJ2-7; unclear D gene. V was cut by 1 base and J by 3 bases, with 13 bases left in between. Germline V gene sequence: CDR1 SGHVS, CDR2 FQNEAQ. The CDR3 covers 15 residues.

In this sample, this clonotype turned up a few times. The V and J genes are TRBV30 and TRBJ1-4, with TRBD1 matching over 11 bases. The CDR3 spans 16 residues. Looked up from germline, CDR1 is GTSNPN and CDR2 is SVGIG (reference sequence). After removal of 0 bases from V and 5 bases from J, the junction contained 5 bases not matched to a gene. The CDR3 reads CAWSVGDRGRNEKLFF. In nucleotides, the CDR3 is TGTGCCTGGAGTGTAGGGGACAGGGGGAGGAATGAAAAACTGTTTTTT.

The rearrangement joins TRBV4-2 to TRBJ2-1; 9 positions agree with TRBD1. The CDR3 consists of 15 residues. Germline V gene data show CDR1 as LGHNA and CDR2 as YNFKEQ. Germline trimming cut 4 bases from V and 7 bases from J; bases unmatched to any gene: 8. CDR3 coding DNA: TGTGCCAGCAGCCGACCGGGACAGGGTGGTAATGAGCAGTTCTTC. Residues: CASSRPGQGGNEQFF.

This clonotype appeared a few times. This sequence joins TRBV7-2 and TRBJ2-5; 13 bases align to TRBD2. The germline V gene encodes CDR1 SGHTA and CDR2 FQGNSA. The CDR3 runs 19 residues. V lost 0 bases, J lost 6 bases, and 13 bases stayed unmatched. CDR3 region: CASSLAGSATSGRLKTQYF. CDR3 nucleotides: TGTGCCAGCAGCTTAGCGGGTTCTGCGACTAGCGGGAGGCTTAAGACCCAGTACTTC.

This clonotype appeared many times. V is TRBV4-1 and J is TRBJ2-6, with D uncertain. Germline CDR1 MGHRA, CDR2 YSYEKL. The V end lost 1 base, the J end lost 4 bases, and 23 bases lay between the germline ends. CDR3 length equals 20 residues. CDR3 residues: CASSQGLKGLPSLGANVLTF. CDR3 nucleotides: TGCGCCAGCAGCCAAGGCCTAAAGGGTCTCCCCTCTCTGGGGGCCAACGTCCTGACTTTC.

This clonotype appeared a few times. The rearrangement joins TRBV5-1 to TRBJ2-1, with TRBD2 matching over 7 bases. The CDR3 sequence is 13 residues long. Germline-derived CDR1 and CDR2 are SGHRS and YFSETQ. Trimming cost V 4 bases and J 7 bases; bases outside gene matches: 5. CDR3 nucleotide sequence: TGCGCCAGCAGCCAGGATAGCGGGAATGAGCAGTTCTTC. It yields the protein CASSQDSGNEQFF.

The rearrangement joins TRBV4-1 to TRBJ2-7; tentatively, D is TRBD1 (6 bases). Germline values: CDR1 MGHRA, CDR2 YSYEKL. The V and J ends lost 3 bases and 2 bases respectively, with 11 bases between them. This CDR3 is 14 amino acids long. The CDR3 DNA follows: TGCGCCAGCAGCCAGTCGGACAGCCCCTACGAGCAGTACTTC. It encodes CASSQSDSPYEQYF.

This clonotype occurred many times. The chain has TRBV12-3 or TRBV12-4 and TRBJ1-5; the D gene is possibly TRBD1 (6 bases). The CDR3 has 16 residues. Trimming pared 3 bases from V and 0 bases from J, leaving 12 bases between. The CDR3 region is CASSLGARYSNQPQHF. The CDR3 DNA sequence: TGTGCCAGCAGTTTGGGGGCACGGTATAGCAATCAGCCCCAGCATTTT.

The rearrangement links TRBV5-5 to TRBJ2-1; D ambiguous. V gave up 1 base and J gave up 3 bases, with 8 bases separating them. The CDR3 is made up of 14 amino acids. CDR1 SGHKS and CDR2 YYEKEE come from the germline V gene (reference sequence). The CDR3 sequence is CASSLHLDYNEQFF. The DNA for the CDR3 is TGTGCCAGCAGCTTGCATCTAGACTACAATGAGCAGTTCTTC.

J is TRBJ1-5 and V is TRBV12-3 or TRBV12-4; the match to TRBD1 covers 10 bases. The CDR3 sequence is 16 residues long. V gave up 5 bases and J gave up 4 bases; unmatched junction bases: 8. The CDR3 loop is CASSPWDRGKNQPQHF. CDR3 bases: TGTGCCAGCAGTCCCTGGGACAGGGGAAAAAATCAGCCCCAGCATTTT.